A selection of T cell receptor beta chains follows, all from one sample in a study of blood T cell repertoires in COVID-19. Clones were read by immunoSEQ multiplex PCR, and TCRdb kept only the in-frame ones, dropping some. The table includes roughly 200,000 clones, 75% to 85% detected once. The sample was peripheral blood. The receptors shown here come from a woman between 35 and 50 years old with COVID-19, enrolled during active disease. Both conserved end residues are part of each CDR3. Rows give clone size only sometimes, using once, few, many, or a class for an expanded clone.

NA TRBV7-8 CASSSTGLVKNIQYF
NA TRBV5-1 CASSPWREGETQYF
NA TRBV12-3/TRBV12-4 CASSTKLTEQYF
NA TRBV10-3 CAISEGQGNQPQHF
NA TRBV9 CASSVGGQPYGYTF
NA TRBV5-1 CASSELAGGNTGELFF
NA TRBV6-5 CASSQLALDNQPQHF
NA TRBV27 CASRQGAGELFF
NA TRBV5-1 CASSNPPGDLVAFF
few TRBV12-5 CASGLTGGMEAFF
few TRBV28 CASRQSNQPQHF
NA TRBV19 CASSIIGPGGETEAFF
NA TRBV5-6 CASSQGQGRNTQYF
NA TRBV27 CASSFYRGTSNTEAFF
NA TRBV3-1/TRBV3-2 CASSQVGGPGETQYF
NA TRBV6-5 CASRSRGRFEKLFF
NA TRBV4-1 CASSYVEDRDYEQYF
NA TRBV18 CASSLTGQYNSPLHF
NA TRBV12-5 CASGAGRGGYNEQFF
NA TRBV21-1 CASSKEQGANTDTQYF
NA TRBV3-1/TRBV3-2 CATSGVKNTEAFF
NA TRBV19 CASSIGPTGGKETQYF
NA TRBV6-1 CASSEYEGGYGYTF
NA TRBV10-3 CAIRLAGASGANVLTF
NA TRBV5-1 CASRSRDRGSNTEAFF
few TRBV6-5 CASSYSKTVAGNIQYF
NA TRBV7-2 CASSLGGQGTDTQYF
NA TRBV30 CAWSTGQPQHF
NA TRBV30 CAWSAYGEQYF
once TRBV4-2 CASSQKQGGLTEAFF
NA TRBV3-1/TRBV3-2 CASKLLSDYGYTF
NA TRBV10-3 CAIESYTGELFF
NA TRBV19 CASSIDRGVSPLHF
NA TRBV7-6 CASSFRPTSGEETQYF
NA TRBV9 CASSALQGARSSGNTIYF
NA TRBV6-1 CASSEYYLSGNTIYF
NA TRBV18 CASSVRGKGGLSTDTQYF
NA TRBV9 CASSATSGGYEQYF
NA TRBV6-5 CASTIGSGPYNEQFF
NA TRBV15 CATSRGLEAGELFF
once TRBV5-1 CASSLTSGGALSTDTQYF
NA TRBV5-8 CASSLGGSFTEAFF
few TRBV2 CAGGTGKGSPLHF
few TRBV6-7 CASSYSGTGSYEQYF
NA TRBV7-9 CATDRDRSGNTIYF
NA TRBV2 CASSEGGQGDSGNTIYF
NA TRBV6-4 CASSDASGSLGLGNEQFF
NA TRBV6-2/TRBV6-3 CASSVLASYNEQFF
NA TRBV7-3 CASSLGLGNEQFF
NA TRBV2 CASIGGTGARVSPLHF
NA TRBV2 CASSEGAGVGYTF
NA TRBV7-9 CASSFTGGTFLKNIQYF